This T cell receptor beta chain was obtained from a study of regulatory T cells in long-lasting Graves disease. With iRepertoire HTBI primers and Arm-PCR of CDR3 regions, TCR beta libraries were built. One entry per CDR3 protein results from TCRdb running MiXCR on the multiplex PCR reads. The sample shows roughly 420,000 distinct CDR3 sequences, around 17% of them seen only once. This clonotype was found many times. CDR1 and CDR2 (germline): MNHNS, SASEGT. CDR3 length: 16 amino acids. V was pared by 3 bases and J by 6 bases, with 11 bases of the junction left unmatched. Specified time point: newly diagnosed GD, antithyroid drugs for less than 3 months. PBMC-derived RNA was used for the TCR library. These data also featured in a second study, about T cells in Graves' hyperthyroidism and ophthalmopathy. This second study notes: Most clonotypes expanded in thyroid above 0.001 were likewise present in blood.

This receptor was identified in a woman in her twenties or thirties with Graves disease. This specimen consisted of peripheral blood mononuclear cells (PBMCs), obtained at new diagnosis, from a patient treated with antithyroid drugs. V and J are TRBV6-1 and TRBJ1-5; 7 nucleotides match TRBD1. CDR3 protein: CASSEVLGAGGQPQHF. The CDR3 DNA follows: TGTGCCAGCAGTGAGGTTTTGGGGGCAGGGGGTCAGCCCCAGCATTTT.